This entry features one T cell receptor (beta chain) sequence. Its matching antigen is unknown. This sample is part of a study of cytomegalovirus exposure and HLA in healthy donors. The method was immunoSEQ multiplex PCR; TCRdb's version includes in-frame clones alone and lacks a portion of them. The sample lists a few hundred thousand clones; 80% to 90% were seen once. The CDR3 is 15 residues long. Trimming cost V 3 bases and J 2 bases, with 11 bases left between them. From germline, CDR1 is KGHSH and CDR2 LQKENI. Study-wide findings and caveats: Investigators reported about 160 TCR beta chains as tied to cytomegalovirus. As confirmed in vitro, a few CMV-associated chains were specific for CMV antigens. Subsequent analysis revealed that first-cohort TCR clusters tended to co-occur in the 120 validation repertoires.

The sample was PBMCs. This TCR came from a woman under 30 in good health and CMV-seronegative. This chain uses TRBV18 with TRBJ1-3; no reliable D call. The DNA of the CDR3 is TGTGCCAGCTCACCCCGGGAGTTAGCTGGAAACACCATATATTTT. Translated, it gives CASSPRELAGNTIYF.